This paragraph covers one TCR beta chain sequence. The entry originates in a study of T cell repertoires in ileal Crohn's disease. Study as a whole: At surgery, around 36% of patients smoked, with median disease duration 7.9 years.

CDR1 is SGHTA and CDR2 is FQGNSA in the germline V gene. Trimming removed 6 bases at V and 0 bases at J, with 9 bases between. The CDR3 sequence is 14 residues long. Assay: immunoSEQ multiplex PCR; the TCRdb copy retains only in-frame clones and omits some. This sample has approximately 5,100 clones, with around 85% found just once. The chain recombines TRBV7-2 with TRBJ1-3; D gene uncertain. The sequence was collected from an adult with Crohn's disease. The sample comprised ileal tissue. CDR3 nucleotides: TGTGCCAGCAGGTTTAGCTACTCTGGAAACACCATATATTTT. Its translation: CASRFSYSGNTIYF.